This record concerns one TCR beta chain sequence. Autologous stem cell transplantation was followed by relapse in every patient, and brentuximab vedotin exposure varied. Investigators isolated CD4+ T cells from thawed PBMCs through magnetic negative selection. The CDR3 has 14 residues. V was trimmed by 3 bases and J by 4 bases, leaving 9 bases between them. CDR1 is MNHEY, CDR2 SVGAGI, per germline. The record originates from a study of PD-1 blockade in classical Hodgkin lymphoma. Only in-frame clones appear in the TCRdb table, and some are missing; sequencing was by immunoSEQ multiplex PCR. The table has roughly 8,300 clones, roughly 80% seen once.

V gene TRBV6-5 combines with J gene TRBJ2-2, with D uncertain. The material was CD4+ T cells from blood, obtained at baseline. The sequence derives from a human donor with classical Hodgkin lymphoma. The CDR3 DNA reads TGTGCCAGCAGTTATTCAGTGACCACCGGGGAGCTGTTTTTT. Protein sequence: CASSYSVTTGELFF.